This T cell receptor beta chain was found in a study of T cell clonotyping in hematopoietic cell transplantation (dated by TCRdb to the early 2020s). Regarding the complete study: In the study, roughly 140 blood samples were gathered from 40 or so consecutive transplant recipients and their related donors. Recruitment of patients ran from 2015 to early 2017, and follow-up continued until late 2020 or until death. The paper's findings and limits, for the study overall: Donor and pretransplant recipient Inverse Simpson Index values predicted broader posttransplant TCR repertoire diversity. The sample size was limited, and because cells were not sorted, the contributions of CD4 and CD8 repertoires could not be separated. Recipient repertoires showed only a small fraction of overlap with donor repertoires, and over 95% appeared de novo at the given depth. After transplant, TCR diversity in recipients dropped, and pathologically expanded clonotypes increased progressively from day 30 to day 180.

To note about this clone: Its antigen specificity is not known. Base qualities are not provided; no much larger clone lies one nucleotide away.

Blood samples for TCR beta sequencing were given by related transplant donors. Using Nuclei Lysis Solution, genomic DNA was extracted from unfractionated peripheral blood mononuclear cells that were either fresh or cryopreserved. The germline V gene supplies CDR1 SQVTM and CDR2 ANQGSEA. Spanning cysteine to phenylalanine, the CDR3 consists of 13 amino acids. Just the 39-base CDR3 DNA is kept, in frame starting at base 1. V is clipped by 5 bases and J by 5 bases, and the sequence between their germline boundaries is 15 bases long. The immunoSEQ assay, a bias-controlled multiplex PCR using V- and J-specific primers, was used to amplify TCR beta CDR3 regions from genomic DNA. A second PCR step added a proprietary barcode and Illumina adapter sequences to the CDR3 amplicons. CDR3 libraries were sequenced on an Illumina MiSeq instrument. From the authors' description of their analysis: Export and quality control were done with immunoSEQ Analyzer 3.0, while downstream analyses used R Bioconductor and Immunarch. Only productive rearrangements within the normalized downsampled data set were used in the calculation of repertoire metrics. Pathologically expanded clonotypes were defined as those larger than 5 templates in the normalized cohort. The Inverse Simpson Index served as the measure of repertoire diversity. To capture all clonotypes, CMV-specificity analyses were performed on the non-normalized data set. Sourced from immuneACCESS, this table was stored by TCRdb with only in-frame sequences that have V and J called. A share of the clones is absent; for the studies checked, an unresolved V gene accounts for under half, and the remainder has no known explanation. From that table come the V and J calls and clone size; the DNA was used to work out D and trimming. The sample includes some 15,000 clones, with roughly 90% observed a single time. Together, the top ten hold about 2.9% of the sample.

In this chain, TRBV29-1 is recombined with TRBJ1-2; no D gene is confidently identified. The sequenced sample was peripheral blood mononuclear cells. This clonotype originated in a man aged 45-60 years in good health. Some clones in this sample may be carry-over from other donors' samples. For the CDR3, the sequence is CSVRLDGFYGYTF. In nucleotides, the sequence is TGCAGCGTTCGCCTCGACGGCTTTTATGGCTACACCTTC.